The 6 T cell receptor beta chains below all came from one sample that was sequenced in a study of CD8 T cells in ankylosing spondylitis. TCRdb independently ran MiXCR on the 5' RACE reads; one entry per CDR3 protein. This sample yields some 270,000 distinct CDR3 sequences, of which roughly 32% are seen a single time; roughly 4% belongs to the top ten. Sequencing used blood, either unsorted or a sorted T cell fraction (not recorded which). These receptors all stem from a male donor with ankylosing spondylitis or in good health (not recorded which).

This clonotype was found a few times. The chain combines TRBV10-2 with TRBJ2-3; D unresolved. Germline values: CDR1 WSHSY, CDR2 SAAADI. This CDR3 is built from 13 residues. Trimming cost V 0 bases and J 0 bases, with 1 base left between them. CDR3 region: CASSESSTDTQYF. Here the CDR3 DNA reads TGCGCCAGCAGTGAGTCAAGCACAGATACGCAGTATTTT.

This clonotype was picked up a small number of times. The chain couples TRBV20-1 to TRBJ1-6, with 7 bases that match TRBD1. V lost 5 bases, J lost 9 bases, and 4 bases stayed unmatched. The CDR3 has 12 amino acids. CDR1 and CDR2 (germline): DFQATT, SNEGSKA (reference sequence). In DNA, the CDR3 is TGCAGTGCTGACAGGGTTAGTTCACCCCTCCACTTT. Residues: CSADRVSSPLHF.

This clonotype was observed a handful of times. This chain links TRBV12-3 or TRBV12-4 with TRBJ2-5, with TRBD2 as a possible D gene (6 bases). Between the trimmed V and J ends, which lost 5 bases and 1 base, there was a span of 11 bases. This CDR3 contains 14 residues. The CDR3: CASSIRDSQETQYF. CDR3 DNA: TGTGCCAGCAGTATCCGGGACTCCCAAGAGACCCAGTACTTC.

The CDR3, as DNA: TGTGCCAGCAGCTTAGGGGGGGCAAGCTACAATGAGCAGTTCTTC. Encoded protein: CASSLGGASYNEQFF. V usage is TRBV7-3 and J usage is TRBJ2-1; the D gene is possibly TRBD2 (7 bases). Germline lookup yields CDR1 SGHTA and CDR2 FQGTGA. V lost 2 bases, J lost 3 bases, and 11 bases lay in between. CDR3 length equals 15 residues.

The J gene is TRBJ2-7, the V gene TRBV5-1; TRBD1 aligns across 7 bases. This CDR3 region has 13 residues. Germline V gene data show CDR1 as SGHRS and CDR2 as YFSETQ. V lost 4 bases and J lost 10; bases outside the gene matches: 11. In nucleotides, the CDR3 is TGCGCCAGCAGCCCATACGGACAGGCCACTCAGTACTTC. Encoded protein: CASSPYGQATQYF.

This clonotype has just a few counts. The chain carries TRBV20-1 and TRBJ2-5; D is possibly TRBD2 (6 bases). This CDR3 has 16 amino acids. V gave up 5 bases and J gave up 1 base, with 20 bases separating them. CDR1 and CDR2 (germline): DFQATT, SNEGSKA (reference sequence). CDR3 residues: CSASKPGRRVQETQYF. The CDR3 bases are TGCAGTGCTTCGAAGCCGGGACGGAGGGTCCAAGAGACCCAGTACTTC.